What follows are 5 T cell receptor beta chains derived from one specimen sequenced in a study. TCRdb redid the calling of the 5' RACE reads with MiXCR, one entry per CDR3 protein. The data contain about 62,000 distinct CDR3 sequences, nearly 30% of them seen just once; the ten biggest clones take up roughly 2.1%. Sequencing input: tumor-infiltrating naive CD4+ T cells sorted from the breast tumor. The sample's subset: naive CD4+ T cells, CD4+CD45RA+CD25-. The source of these receptors is a female donor with breast cancer.

This clonotype was found many times. The chain carries TRBV12-3 or TRBV12-4 and TRBJ1-4; D is possibly TRBD1 (5 bases). The V and J ends lost 6 bases and 0 bases respectively, with 14 bases between them. CDR3 length: 16 residues. The CDR3 spells CASSPAWGTTNEKLFF. In DNA, the CDR3 is TGTGCCAGCAGCCCCGCGTGGGGGACAACTAATGAAAAACTGTTTTTT.

This clonotype came up a few times. V is TRBV20-1 and J is TRBJ2-5; 10 bases agree with TRBD1. Germline-derived CDR1 and CDR2 are DFQATT and SNEGSKA (reference sequence). The CDR3 length is 14 residues. Unmatched junction bases numbered 5, after V lost 2 bases and J lost 5 bases. The CDR3 loop is CSARPTGGLETQYF. CDR3 sequence (DNA): TGCAGTGCTAGACCGACAGGGGGCCTGGAGACCCAGTACTTC.

Many counts were recorded for this clonotype. The chain carries TRBV12-3 or TRBV12-4 and TRBJ1-4; the match to TRBD1 covers 7 bases. The CDR3 is 14 residues long. V shed 6 bases and J 4 bases; nucleotides not matched to a gene: 5. The CDR3 DNA follows: TGTGCCAGCAGGAGCGGGACAGTTAATGAAAAACTGTTTTTT. The encoded protein is CASRSGTVNEKLFF.

The chain is built from TRBV29-1 and TRBJ2-7; 9 bases match TRBD1. V shed 6 bases and J 4 bases; nucleotides not matched to a gene: 7. The germline gives CDR1 SQVTM, CDR2 ANQGSEA. This CDR3 has 13 residues. CDR3 in amino acids: CSVPGQGAYEQYF. The DNA of the CDR3 is TGCAGCGTACCGGGACAGGGAGCGTACGAGCAGTACTTC.

The V call is TRBV10-3, the J call TRBJ1-3; TRBD1 is a possible D gene (5 bases). This CDR3 has 13 amino acids. CDR1 and CDR2 from the germline V gene are ENHRY and SYGVKD. V dropped 4 bases and J dropped 3 bases, with 7 bases sitting between them. The CDR3 spells CAISAGLGNTIYF. The CDR3, as DNA: TGTGCCATCAGTGCGGGACTTGGAAACACCATATATTTT.